This T cell receptor (beta chain) comes out of a study of vaccination and CD4 T cells after COVID-19. Trimming pared 2 bases from V and 7 bases from J, leaving 6 bases between. The V gene's germline CDR1 is MNHEY and CDR2 SVGEGT. The CDR3 loop spans 13 amino acids. Treatment meaning: 10-day PBMC culture with coronavirus spike peptide pools or control peptides (ViraFEST assay). Comment on this clonotype: Its matching antigen is unknown.

Sequencing of DNA taken from cultured CD4+ T cells relied on the Oncomine TCR Beta short-read assay. Via MiXCR, TCRdb re-called the PCR reads, giving one row per CDR3 protein. This sample has about 20,000 distinct CDR3 sequences, with 60% found just once. Study-wide findings and caveats: Spike mono-reactivity held for 304 of 307 vaccine-specific clones in convalescent patients.

The chain is built from TRBV6-2 or TRBV6-3 and TRBJ1-6, with D uncertain. The sequenced sample was CD4+ T cells from blood, cultured in vitro, obtained after SARS-CoV-2 vaccination. This sequence was found in a human donor who had recovered from COVID-19. The CDR3 protein is CASSYVRNSPLHF. In DNA form, the CDR3 reads TGTGCCAGCAGTTACGTACGGAATTCACCCCTCCACTTT.